This TCR beta chain was identified in a study of blood T cells in healthy people across ages. General study points: Researchers deemed the diversity estimates from one million T cells underestimates. PBMCs were not sorted, which prevented a conclusive comparison of naive versus antigen-experienced cells. Donors of long life had a larger count of naive CD4+ cells and greater diversity than aged donors.

There were at least 6 micrograms of total RNA extracted from every sample. For the second PCR, which ran for roughly 7 to 11 cycles, a sample-barcoded 5' primer and a J-beta primer mix were used. TCRdb independently ran MiXCR on the 5' RACE reads; one entry per CDR3 protein. Here the sample spans about 680,000 distinct CDR3 sequences, around 45% being singletons. In this sample, this clonotype turned up many times. The antigen remains undetermined. The CDR3 consists of 12 residues. Germline values: CDR1 MDHEN, CDR2 SYDVKM. Trimming removed 3 bases from V and 7 bases from J, with 9 bases in between. The source is a woman aged 60 to 75 in good health. The chain links TRBV28 to TRBJ2-5; D possibly corresponds to TRBD2 (6 bases). Material for sequencing was blood. CDR3 protein: CASSFSGGTQYF. CDR3 coding DNA: TGTGCCAGCAGTTTTAGCGGAGGGACCCAGTACTTC.